This T cell receptor beta chain was profiled in a study of PD-1 blockade in classical Hodgkin lymphoma (dated by TCRdb to about 2020). Turning to the overall study: Nivolumab dosing was 3 mg/kg intravenously every 2 weeks, continuing until either disease progression or unacceptable toxicity. The study used TCR beta sequencing and CyTOF to define a peripheral blood immune signature of response to PD-1 blockade in classical Hodgkin lymphoma. The paper's findings and limits, for the study overall: The study was limited to a single clinical trial cohort, and causes of repertoire differences, possibly disease activity or prior therapy, remained undefined. Baseline diversity similar to that of newly diagnosed patients was observed in trial patients achieving complete response, whereas significantly lower diversity was observed in partial responders and progressors. A significant rise by C4D1 was seen in CD4+ but not CD8+ TCR diversity (p=0.0027 vs p=0.16), with the rise being most apparent in complete responders (p=0.02). Lower diversity was seen in patients whose nivolumab began less than 1 year after ASCT, and these patients were left out of later analyses so that immune reconstitution would not confound the results. Baseline TCR diversity was reported as lower in newly diagnosed patients than in healthy donors, and lower still in relapsed/refractory patients.

The time point label here, explained by the study, means: cycle 4 day 1 (C4D1), after more than 5 weeks of nivolumab. Every trial patient had relapsed after autologous stem cell transplantation, and cohorts A, B and C differed in prior brentuximab vedotin exposure. A Miltenyi CD4+ T cell isolation kit was used for magnetic negative selection to purify CD4+ T cells from thawed PBMCs. The trial cohort comprised some 60 patients with relapsed/refractory classical Hodgkin lymphoma whose best overall responses were complete response, partial response or progressive disease. In the multi-cohort phase II CheckMate 205 trial, trial patients received single-agent nivolumab. An independent review committee assessed best overall response using the 2007 International Working Group response criteria. Trial PBMCs were obtained immediately prior to nivolumab initiation (C1D1) and on therapy at cycle 2 day 1 and cycle 4 day 1. Peripheral blood was collected in 8 mL Vacutainer Cell Preparation Tubes, from which PBMCs were isolated by centrifugation and then cryopreserved. Purified CD4+ and CD8+ fractions were prepared only for cases where an additional PBMC sample was available. Magnetically labelled cells were depleted on LS columns in a quadroMACS separator, and the flow-through was collected as the purified fraction.

At the junction V is shortened by 2 bases and J by 6 bases, with 11 bases in between. There are 14 amino acids in the CDR3, from cysteine to phenylalanine inclusive. The DNA shown is the 42-base CDR3, in frame from base 1. CDR1 and CDR2 were assigned from the germline V gene as KGHSH and LQKENI. To note about this clone: Its specific antigen is unknown. No clone much larger than this one lies a single base away; base qualities are absent.

The Qiagen DNeasy kit was used to extract genomic DNA both from unsorted PBMCs and from the negatively selected CD4+ and CD8+ fractions. Using primers that anneal to V and J segments, immunoSEQ multiplex PCR amplified the TCR beta CDR3 regions. A synthetic immune receptor repertoire was used to minimize amplification bias, and any residual bias was removed computationally once sequencing was done. Per the original workflow: Custom Python scripts were used to quantify repertoire diversity as the Shannon entropy index. The unsorted, CD4+ and CD8+ repertoires were each analyzed separately, with the exception of combined analyses, where CD4+ and CD8+ sequences were merged in silico. Clonal expansion was defined as a frequency increase of at least 2-fold after treatment compared with C1D1, and clones undetected at baseline were assigned a pseudocount of 0.5. Clones with 0 or 1 copy at C1D1 were classified as singleton clones, and clones with 2 or more copies were classified as non-singleton clones. By matching protein sequences in sorted samples from the same patient, clones expanded in unsorted samples were annotated as CD4+, CD8+ or unknown. Diversity changes from C1D1 to C4D1 were tested in paired samples using Wilcoxon tests. Not all clones reach the TCRdb copy of this immuneACCESS table, which keeps in-frame sequences only. Checked studies attribute under half of the gap to unresolved V genes and leave the rest unexplained. D and trimming were read from the DNA, whereas the V and J calls and clone size are those reported in that table. The sample table shows more than 20,000 clones, and 65% to 80% are seen once. The ten top clones hold 1% to 1.5% of the sample.

The clonotype comes from a human donor with classical Hodgkin lymphoma. The chain uses TRBV18 and TRBJ2-1; no D segment can be confidently identified. Source: CD4+ T cells from blood, taken before the fourth cycle of nivolumab. The DNA sequence reads TGTGCCAGCTCACCAATCGACAAAAGCAATGAGCAGTTCTTC. This sequence encodes CASSPIDKSNEQFF.